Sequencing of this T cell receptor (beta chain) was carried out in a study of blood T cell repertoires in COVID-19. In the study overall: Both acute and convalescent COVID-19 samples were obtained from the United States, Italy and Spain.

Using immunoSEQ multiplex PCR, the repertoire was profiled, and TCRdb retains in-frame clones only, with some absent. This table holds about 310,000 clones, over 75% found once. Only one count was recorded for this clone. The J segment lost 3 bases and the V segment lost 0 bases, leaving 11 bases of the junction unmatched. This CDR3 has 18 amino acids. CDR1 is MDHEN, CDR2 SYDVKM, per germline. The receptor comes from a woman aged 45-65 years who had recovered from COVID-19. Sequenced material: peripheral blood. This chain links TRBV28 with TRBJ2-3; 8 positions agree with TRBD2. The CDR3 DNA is TGTGCCAGCAGTTTATGGCTTGTGTCGGGAGGGCGGACAGATACGCAGTATTTT. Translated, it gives CASSLWLVSGGRTDTQYF. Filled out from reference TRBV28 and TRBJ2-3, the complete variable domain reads DVKVTQSSRYLVKRTGEKVFLECVQDMDHENMFWYRQDPGLGLRLIYFSYDVKMKEKGDIPEGYSVSREKKERFSLILESASTNQTSMYLCASSLWLVSGGRTDTQYFGPGTRLTVL.